Each of the 13 T cell receptor beta chains below was sequenced from the same sample in a study of blood T cells in healthy people across ages. For the second PCR, which ran for about 7 to 11 cycles, a sample-barcoded 5' primer and a J-beta primer mix were used. TCRdb ran MiXCR on the 5' RACE reads and lists one entry per CDR3 protein. The sample lists about 620,000 distinct CDR3 sequences, around 21% occurring once. The material sequenced was blood. All receptors come from a man in his 70s in good health.

V and J are TRBV20-1 and TRBJ2-7; 7 bases agree with TRBD2. This CDR3 is 12 amino acids long. Germline V CDR1 and CDR2: DFQATT, SNEGSKA (reference sequence). V lost 5 bases to trimming and J lost 3 bases; unmatched junction nucleotides: 4. The CDR3 coding sequence is TGCAGTGCTGGGGGGGGAATCTACGAGCAGTACTTC. Translated, it gives CSAGGGIYEQYF.

V gene TRBV6-2 or TRBV6-3 combines with J gene TRBJ2-3; 8 bases agree with TRBD2. With V trimmed by 6 bases and J by 9 bases, 8 bases remained unmatched. The length of the CDR3 is 13 residues. From germline, CDR1 is MNHEY and CDR2 SVGEGT. CDR3 sequence reads: CASRESGSDTQYF. Here the CDR3 DNA reads TGTGCCAGCAGGGAAAGCGGGAGCGACACGCAGTATTTT.

The chain links TRBV20-1 to TRBJ2-5; D remains unclear. This CDR3 has 14 residues. The V gene lost 0 bases and the J gene lost 5 bases, with 13 bases spanning the gap. The V gene's germline CDR1 is DFQATT and CDR2 SNEGSKA (reference sequence). This CDR3 reads CSARDQIGSETQYF. CDR3 DNA sequence: TGCAGTGCTAGAGATCAGATCGGCTCGGAGACCCAGTACTTC.

This clonotype occurred a few times. This rearrangement joins TRBV24-1 to TRBJ2-5; 10 bases fit TRBD2. The CDR3 consists of 15 residues. CDR1 is KGHDR and CDR2 is SFDVKD in the germline V gene. V shed 3 bases and J 5 bases; nucleotides not matched to a gene: 5. The CDR3 bases are TGTGCCACCAGTGATATAGCGGGGGGCCCGGAGACCCAGTACTTC. Amino acid sequence: CATSDIAGGPETQYF.

The chain recombines TRBV24-1 with TRBJ2-3; D uncertain. Germline values: CDR1 KGHDR, CDR2 SFDVKD. V gave up 4 bases and J gave up 2 bases, with 15 bases separating them. The CDR3 totals 16 residues. The CDR3 loop is CATSEPSDLPTDTQYF. The CDR3 DNA reads TGTGCCACCAGTGAGCCGAGCGACCTCCCCACAGATACGCAGTATTTT.

This clonotype appeared a few times. The chain links TRBV24-1 to TRBJ2-1, with a possible D match to TRBD2 (5 bases). V was shortened by 5 bases and J by 5 bases, with 12 bases between the two germline ends. The CDR3 loop spans 14 amino acids. The germline CDR1 and CDR2 sequences are KGHDR and SFDVKD. The CDR3 coding sequence is TGTGCCACCAGTGGCGGGCAGGCCGACAATGAGCAGTTCTTC. Amino acid sequence: CATSGGQADNEQFF.

This chain uses TRBV3-1 with TRBJ2-7; 9 bases align to TRBD1. V was pared by 4 bases and J by 2 bases, with 9 bases of the junction left unmatched. The germline CDR1 and CDR2 sequences are LGHDT and YNNKEL (reference sequence). This CDR3 has 16 residues. The chain's CDR3 is CASSPITGQGPYEQYF. Written as DNA, the CDR3 is TGTGCCAGCAGCCCTATAACGGGACAGGGCCCCTACGAGCAGTACTTC.

About this clonotype itself: A read error may be the cause here, since a much bigger clone is one base away. This chain uses TRBV12-3 or TRBV12-4 with TRBJ2-3, with D perhaps TRBD2 (6 bases). V lost 3 bases, J lost 3 bases, and 13 bases lay in between. The CDR3 runs 15 residues. CDR3: CASSLGGVPTDTQYF. As DNA, the CDR3 is TGTGCCAGCAGTTTGGGGGGAGTACCTACAGATACGCAGTATTTT.

This clonotype was found a few times. The rearrangement links TRBV20-1 to TRBJ2-1; 9 bases agree with TRBD2. This CDR3 has 16 amino acids. The junction had 15 bases not matched to a gene; V was cut back by 6 bases and J by 6 bases. Germline loops: CDR1 DFQATT, CDR2 SNEGSKA (reference sequence). CDR3 region: CSAKYLAGEFTNEQFF. CDR3 sequence (DNA): TGCAGTGCCAAATATTTAGCGGGAGAGTTCACCAATGAGCAGTTCTTC.

This clonotype was found a few times. The V call is TRBV7-2, the J call TRBJ2-5, with 8 bases that match TRBD2. The CDR3 runs to 15 residues. In germline, CDR1 is SGHTA, CDR2 FQGNSA. Trimming took 2 bases from V and 4 from J; bases not matched to a gene: 6. CDR3 residues: CASSLRPLAGETQYF. The CDR3 region has the DNA TGTGCCAGCAGCTTACGCCCTCTAGCGGGAGAGACCCAGTACTTC.

A few counts support this clonotype. The chain couples TRBV2 to TRBJ2-1, with TRBD1 matching 8 bases. The V segment lost 6 bases and the J segment 5 bases; nucleotides outside the gene matches: 3. This CDR3 is 13 amino acids long. Germline CDR1 is SNHLY and CDR2 is FYNNEI. The CDR3 region is CASSADRDNEQFF. DNA of the CDR3: TGTGCCAGCAGCGCGGACAGGGACAATGAGCAGTTCTTC.

A note on this clonotype: A much larger clone differs by one base, so this may be a read error. J is TRBJ2-5 and V is TRBV7-9; D perhaps matches TRBD1 (6 bases). This CDR3 comprises 14 residues. V was pared by 1 base and J by 3 bases, with 9 bases between. CDR1 is SEHNR and CDR2 is FQNEAQ in the germline V gene (reference sequence). The CDR3 region is CASSLGTDKETQYF. The CDR3 nucleotides are TGTGCCAGCAGCTTAGGGACAGACAAAGAGACCCAGTACTTC.

V gene TRBV6-1 combines with J gene TRBJ2-1; 10 nucleotides match TRBD2. This CDR3 comprises 18 residues. CDR1 and CDR2 from the germline V gene are MNHNS and SASEGT. With 5 bases clipped from V and 3 bases from J, the junction kept 13 bases outside the gene matches. The CDR3 region has the DNA TGTGCCAGCAGTAGACCGGGACTAGCGACGAGGAGCTACAATGAGCAGTTCTTC. Translated, it gives CASSRPGLATRSYNEQFF.